This T cell receptor (beta chain) was identified during a study of shared clonotypes between healthy human individuals. This clone appeared a single time. The CDR3 is 15 residues long. V lost 4 bases to trimming and J lost 2 bases, with 9 bases between them. Germline lookup yields CDR1 SNHLY and CDR2 FYNNEI. Measured with immunoSEQ multiplex PCR; TCRdb has only the in-frame clones, and not every one. The sample comprises 450,000 to 500,000 clones, approximately 84% of which are singletons, and roughly 12% rests with the top ten. The chain combines TRBV2 with TRBJ2-6; D unresolved. This TCR was recovered from a woman in her 40s in good health. Some clones in this sample may be carry-over from other donors' samples. The sample taken for sequencing was PBMCs. Here the CDR3 reads CASSVLAAGANVLTF. CDR3 nucleotides: TGTGCCAGCAGTGTATTGGCTGCTGGGGCCAACGTCCTGACTTTC.